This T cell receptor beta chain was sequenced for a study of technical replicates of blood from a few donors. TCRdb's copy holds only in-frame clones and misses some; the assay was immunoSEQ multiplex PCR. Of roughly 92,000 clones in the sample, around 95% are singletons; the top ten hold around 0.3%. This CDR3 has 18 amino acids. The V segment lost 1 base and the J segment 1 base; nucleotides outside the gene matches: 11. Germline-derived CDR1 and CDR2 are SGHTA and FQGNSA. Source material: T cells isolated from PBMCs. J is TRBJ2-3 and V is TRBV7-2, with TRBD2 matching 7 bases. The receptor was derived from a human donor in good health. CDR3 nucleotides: TGTGCCAGCAGCTTAGACAGAGGGAGCGGGGCAGGCACAGATACGCAGTATTTT. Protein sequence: CASSLDRGSGAGTDTQYF.